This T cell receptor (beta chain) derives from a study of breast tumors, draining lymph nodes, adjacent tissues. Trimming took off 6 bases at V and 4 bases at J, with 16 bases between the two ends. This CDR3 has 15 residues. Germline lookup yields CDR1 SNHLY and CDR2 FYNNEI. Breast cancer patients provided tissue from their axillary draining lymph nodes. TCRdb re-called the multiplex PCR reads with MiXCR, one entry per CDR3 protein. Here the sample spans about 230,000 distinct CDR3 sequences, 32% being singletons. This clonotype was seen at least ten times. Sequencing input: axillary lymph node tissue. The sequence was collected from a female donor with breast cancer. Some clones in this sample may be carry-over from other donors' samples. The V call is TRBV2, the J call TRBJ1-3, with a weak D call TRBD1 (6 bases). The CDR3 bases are TGTGCCAGCAGATCCCCCGGACAGTCAGGAAACACCATATATTTT. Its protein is CASRSPGQSGNTIYF.